The rows below give T cell receptor beta chains drawn from one sample of a study of blood T cell repertoires in COVID-19. The assay was immunoSEQ multiplex PCR, and TCRdb's table has in-frame clones only and misses some. The sample records approximately 180,000 clones, 85% being singletons. Input material: peripheral blood. The source of these receptors is a person between 70 and 80 years old with COVID-19, enrolled during active disease. The CDR3 runs from the conserved cysteine through the conserved F or W. D genes are given only for firm matches. Rows may omit the clone size; those that give it use once, few, many or a size class.

DNA	CDR3	D	J	size	V
TGTGCCAGCAGCTTGTCCCGCGGGGGGAGCTGGGACAATGAGCAGTTCTTC	CASSLSRGGSWDNEQFF	TRBD2	TRBJ2-1	NA	TRBV5-6
TGTGCCACCAGTGATCCGGGACAGGGTAACTATGGCTACACCTTC	CATSDPGQGNYGYTF	TRBD1	TRBJ1-2	NA	TRBV24-1
TGTGCCAGCAGACGGACAGGGCGGAACTATGGCTACACCTTC	CASRRTGRNYGYTF	TRBD1	TRBJ1-2	once	TRBV28
TGTGCCAGCAGCTTTTTCAGCGACACCGGGGAGCTGTTTTTT	CASSFFSDTGELFF	NA	TRBJ2-2	NA	TRBV11-3
TGTGCCAGCAGTTCGTCCCAGAGGCTAGTAGGTGAGCAGTTCTTC	CASSSSQRLVGEQFF	NA	TRBJ2-1	NA	TRBV6-1
TGCGCCAGCAGCTTGTCCGGGGACACGGACTATGGCTACACCTTC	CASSLSGDTDYGYTF	NA	TRBJ1-2	once	TRBV5-1
TGTGCCAGCAGTTACCCTACCCACCAGTTCTTC	CASSYPTHQFF	NA	TRBJ2-1	few	TRBV6-2/TRBV6-3
TGTGCCAGCAGTGCAGGGGGCTCGAATAACTATGGCTACACCTTC	CASSAGGSNNYGYTF	TRBD1	TRBJ1-2	once	TRBV6-4
TGTGCCAGCAACCCAGAGGGTTACTATGGCTACACCTTC	CASNPEGYYGYTF	NA	TRBJ1-2	NA	TRBV6-5
TGTGCCAGCTCACGGGACAGCAATAGCAATCAGCCCCAGCATTTT	CASSRDSNSNQPQHF	TRBD1	TRBJ1-5	NA	TRBV18
TGTGCCAGCAGCTTATTCCGTCTAGTGAACACTGAAGCTTTCTTT	CASSLFRLVNTEAFF	NA	TRBJ1-1	NA	TRBV7-2
TGTGCCAGCAGTTTAGAGACTCCTCACACCGGGGAGCTGTTTTTT	CASSLETPHTGELFF	NA	TRBJ2-2	NA	TRBV27
TGTGCCAGCTCACCACAAACAGACGACACTGAAGCTTTCTTT	CASSPQTDDTEAFF	NA	TRBJ1-1	NA	TRBV18
TGCGCCAGCAGCCCCCACCCAGGGGAAGGCTACACCTTC	CASSPHPGEGYTF	NA	TRBJ1-2	NA	TRBV4-3
TGTGCCAGTAGCGCTAAGCAGTACTTC	CASSAKQYF	NA	TRBJ2-7	NA	TRBV19
TGCAGCGCCCCCCTGGTGGGGGAGGGAGGCTACACCTTC	CSAPLVGEGGYTF	NA	TRBJ1-2	once	TRBV29-1
TGTGCCATCGGAGAGGGGGATGAAAAACTGTTTTTT	CAIGEGDEKLFF	NA	TRBJ1-4	NA	TRBV10-3
TGTGCCAGCAGCGTAGACATAGCGGGCTCCTACAATGAGCAGTTCTTC	CASSVDIAGSYNEQFF	TRBD2	TRBJ2-1	few	TRBV9
TGTGCCAGCAGGGGACAGGTGGGTTCACCCCTCCACTTT	CASRGQVGSPLHF	TRBD1	TRBJ1-6	NA	TRBV12-3/TRBV12-4
TGTGCCAGCAGCACGGGACAGGCTTCTACTTGGGAGCAGTACTTC	CASSTGQASTWEQYF	TRBD1	TRBJ2-7	NA	TRBV9
TGTGCCAGCAGCTTTAGTCTCGGACAGCAGTACTTC	CASSFSLGQQYF	NA	TRBJ2-4	NA	TRBV7-9
TGTGCCAGCAAAACAGGGAGCCCCACAGATACGCAGTATTTT	CASKTGSPTDTQYF	NA	TRBJ2-3	NA	TRBV28
TGTGCCAGCAGCCGGACAGGCTCTAATCAGCCCCAGCATTTT	CASSRTGSNQPQHF	TRBD1	TRBJ1-5	NA	TRBV6-5
TGTGCCAGCAACGCGGCGGAATACGAGCAGTACTTC	CASNAAEYEQYF	NA	TRBJ2-7	NA	TRBV28
TGTGCCAGCAGCTTGGGAGGAGTTTCCCAAGAGACCCAGTACTTC	CASSLGGVSQETQYF	NA	TRBJ2-5	NA	TRBV5-5
TGTGCCAGCAGCTTAGCCAGGGGTCGCACAGATACGCAGTATTTT	CASSLARGRTDTQYF	NA	TRBJ2-3	NA	TRBV7-2
TGTGCCAGCAGTTCTGACAGGGCTACTGAAGCTTTCTTT	CASSSDRATEAFF	TRBD1	TRBJ1-1	NA	TRBV12-3/TRBV12-4
TGTGCCAGTAACCCTGGGACTAGCGGGGGGAATCGAGAGACCCAGTACTTC	CASNPGTSGGNRETQYF	TRBD2	TRBJ2-5	NA	TRBV19
TGTGCCAGCAGTTCGAGGGCGAGAGTCCAAGAGACCCAGTACTTC	CASSSRARVQETQYF	NA	TRBJ2-5	NA	TRBV6-2/TRBV6-3